Each of the 3 T cell receptor beta chains below was sequenced from the same sample in a study of T cells after yellow fever vaccination. TCRdb re-called the 5' RACE reads through MiXCR, storing one row per CDR3 protein. The sample carries 300,000 to 400,000 distinct CDR3 sequences, roughly 8.4% recorded once. This specimen consisted of PBMCs, obtained around 45 days after the first yellow fever vaccination. The receptors shown here come from a man aged 18 to 29 who received the YFV17D yellow fever vaccine.

The chain couples TRBV20-1 to TRBJ2-7; D possibly matches TRBD1 or TRBD2 (5 bases each). V lost 5 bases, J lost 0 bases, and 17 bases lay in between. Germline CDR1 is DFQATT and CDR2 is SNEGSKA (reference sequence). CDR3 length equals 15 residues. This chain's CDR3 is CSAYLGPGYSYEQYF. The CDR3 DNA sequence: TGCAGTGCTTATCTGGGACCGGGTTACTCCTACGAGCAGTACTTC.

Concerning this clonotype: Germline and junction disagree at one end, which may indicate a read error. The chain carries TRBV5-4 and TRBJ1-1; possible D gene TRBD1, 5 bases. CDR1 is SGHNT, CDR2 YYREEE, per germline (reference sequence). The CDR3 loop spans 13 amino acids. Here the CDR3 DNA reads TGTGCCAGCAGCCAGGGTTGGGGCACTGAAGCTTCCTTT. Amino acids: CASSQGWGTEASF.

The chain couples TRBV5-1 to TRBJ2-7, with a tentative D call TRBD2 (6 bases). With 2 bases removed from V and 4 bases from J, the gap between germline ends came to 13 bases. Germline V CDR1 and CDR2: SGHRS, YFSETQ. This CDR3 is 14 amino acids long. CDR3 sequence (DNA): TGCGCCAGCAGCTTCGGGGGAGATTCTTACGAGCAGTACGTC. This sequence encodes CASSFGGDSYEQYV.